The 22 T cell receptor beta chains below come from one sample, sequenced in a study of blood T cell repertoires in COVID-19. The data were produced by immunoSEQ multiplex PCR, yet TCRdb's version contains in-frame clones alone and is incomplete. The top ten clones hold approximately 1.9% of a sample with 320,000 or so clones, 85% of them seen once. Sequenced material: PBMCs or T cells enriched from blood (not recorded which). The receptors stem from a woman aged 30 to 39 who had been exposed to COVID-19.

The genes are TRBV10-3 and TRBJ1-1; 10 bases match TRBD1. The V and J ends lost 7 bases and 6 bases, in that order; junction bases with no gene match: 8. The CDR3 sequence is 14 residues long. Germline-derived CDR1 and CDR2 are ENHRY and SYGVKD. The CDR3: CAITPTGGRAEAFF. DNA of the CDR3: TGTGCCATCACTCCGACAGGGGGCCGGGCTGAAGCTTTCTTT.

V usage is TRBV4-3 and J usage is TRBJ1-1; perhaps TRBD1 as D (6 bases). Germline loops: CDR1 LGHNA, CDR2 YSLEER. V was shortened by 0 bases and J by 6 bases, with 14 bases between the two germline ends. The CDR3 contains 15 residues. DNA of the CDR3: TGCGCCAGCAGCCAAGATGCGGCAGGGGACGCTGAAGCTTTCTTT. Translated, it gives CASSQDAAGDAEAFF.

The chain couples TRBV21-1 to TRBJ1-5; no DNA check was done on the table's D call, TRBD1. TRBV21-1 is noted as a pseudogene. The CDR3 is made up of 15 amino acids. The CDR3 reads CASSVRDRGRWPQHF. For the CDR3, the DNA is TGTGCCAGCAGCGTGCGGGACAGGGGCCGGTGGCCCCAGCATTTT.

The CDR3 here is CAWRGTVVLNTEAFF. CDR3 DNA sequence: TGTGCCTGGAGAGGGACAGTTGTCTTGAACACTGAAGCTTTCTTT. V usage is TRBV30 and J usage is TRBJ1-1, with 7 bases lining up with TRBD1. Germline lookup yields CDR1 GTSNPN and CDR2 SVGIG (reference sequence). J lost 0 bases, V lost 3 bases, and 7 bases had no gene match. The CDR3 is 15 residues long.

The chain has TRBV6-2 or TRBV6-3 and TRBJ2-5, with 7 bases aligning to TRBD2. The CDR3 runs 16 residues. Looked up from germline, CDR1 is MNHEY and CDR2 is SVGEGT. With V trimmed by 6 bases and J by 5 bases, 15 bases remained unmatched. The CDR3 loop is CASSLGERGGSETQYF. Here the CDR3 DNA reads TGTGCCAGCAGCCTCGGGGAGCGGGGAGGTTCGGAGACCCAGTACTTC.

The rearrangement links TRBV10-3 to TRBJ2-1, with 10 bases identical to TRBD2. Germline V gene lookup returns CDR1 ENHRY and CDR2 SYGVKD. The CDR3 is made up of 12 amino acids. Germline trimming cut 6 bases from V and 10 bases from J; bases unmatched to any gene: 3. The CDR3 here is CAIRSGGVEQFF. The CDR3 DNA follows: TGTGCCATCAGGAGCGGGGGGGTAGAGCAGTTCTTC.

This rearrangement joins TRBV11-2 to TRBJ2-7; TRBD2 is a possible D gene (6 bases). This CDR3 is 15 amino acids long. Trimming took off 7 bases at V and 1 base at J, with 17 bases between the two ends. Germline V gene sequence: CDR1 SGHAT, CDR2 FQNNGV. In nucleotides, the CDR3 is TGTGCCAGCACCGGACTAATAACCACATCCTACGAGCAGTACTTC. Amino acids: CASTGLITTSYEQYF.

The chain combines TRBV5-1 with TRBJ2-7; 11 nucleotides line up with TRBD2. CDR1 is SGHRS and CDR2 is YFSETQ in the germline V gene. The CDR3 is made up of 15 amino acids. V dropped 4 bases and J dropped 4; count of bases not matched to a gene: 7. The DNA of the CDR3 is TGCGCCAGCAGCGAATTAGCGGGAGGGCCTTACGAGCAGTACTTC. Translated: CASSELAGGPYEQYF.

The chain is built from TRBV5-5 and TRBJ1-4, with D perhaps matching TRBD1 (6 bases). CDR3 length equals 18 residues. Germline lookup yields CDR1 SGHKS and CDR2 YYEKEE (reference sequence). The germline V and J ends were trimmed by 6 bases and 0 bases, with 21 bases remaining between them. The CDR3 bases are TGTGCCAGCATGACCTGGGACACTTCCATTGCAACTAATGAAAAACTGTTTTTT. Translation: CASMTWDTSIATNEKLFF.

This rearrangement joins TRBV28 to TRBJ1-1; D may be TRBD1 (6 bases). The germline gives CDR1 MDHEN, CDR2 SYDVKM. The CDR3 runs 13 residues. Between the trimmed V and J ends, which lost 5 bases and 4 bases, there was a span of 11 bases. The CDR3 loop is CASSKQGFTEAFF. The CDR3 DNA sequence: TGTGCCAGCAGTAAACAGGGTTTCACTGAAGCTTTCTTT.

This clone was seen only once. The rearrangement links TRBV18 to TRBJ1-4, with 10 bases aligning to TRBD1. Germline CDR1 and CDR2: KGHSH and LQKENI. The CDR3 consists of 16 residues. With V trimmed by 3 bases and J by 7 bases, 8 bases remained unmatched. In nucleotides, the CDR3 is TGTGCCAGCTCACCCCCCGGGACAGGGGTCCGTGAAAAACTGTTTTTT. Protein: CASSPPGTGVREKLFF.

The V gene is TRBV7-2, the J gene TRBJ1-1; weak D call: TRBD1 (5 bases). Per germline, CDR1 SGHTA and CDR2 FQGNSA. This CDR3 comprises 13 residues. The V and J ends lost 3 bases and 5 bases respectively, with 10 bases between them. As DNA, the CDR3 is TGTGCCAGCAGCTTCCCGGGGGGTACTGAAGCTTTCTTT. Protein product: CASSFPGGTEAFF.

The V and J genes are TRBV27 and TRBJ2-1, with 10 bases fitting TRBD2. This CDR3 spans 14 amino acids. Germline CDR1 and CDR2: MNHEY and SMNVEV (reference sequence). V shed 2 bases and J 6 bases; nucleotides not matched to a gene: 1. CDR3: CASSLGLAANEQFF. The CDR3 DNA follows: TGTGCCAGCAGTTTAGGACTAGCGGCCAATGAGCAGTTCTTC.

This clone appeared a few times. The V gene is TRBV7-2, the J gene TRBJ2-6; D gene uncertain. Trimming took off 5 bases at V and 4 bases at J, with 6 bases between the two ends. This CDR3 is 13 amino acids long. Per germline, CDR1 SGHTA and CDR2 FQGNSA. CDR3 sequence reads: CASSLGGANVLTF. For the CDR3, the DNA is TGTGCCAGCAGCCTCGGGGGGGCCAACGTCCTGACTTTC.

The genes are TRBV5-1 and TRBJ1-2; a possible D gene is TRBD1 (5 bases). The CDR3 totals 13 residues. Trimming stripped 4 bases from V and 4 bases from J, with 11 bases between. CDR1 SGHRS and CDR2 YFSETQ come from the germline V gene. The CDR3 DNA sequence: TGCGCCAGCAGCCCCGGGGGGGGCTATGGCTACACCTTC. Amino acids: CASSPGGGYGYTF.

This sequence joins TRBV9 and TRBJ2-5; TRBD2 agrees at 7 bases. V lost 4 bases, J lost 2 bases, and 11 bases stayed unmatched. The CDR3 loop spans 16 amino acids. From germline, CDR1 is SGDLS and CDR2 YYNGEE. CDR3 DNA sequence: TGTGCCAGCAGCCCCCTTGGAGGAGCGGGGCAAGAGACCCAGTACTTC. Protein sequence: CASSPLGGAGQETQYF.

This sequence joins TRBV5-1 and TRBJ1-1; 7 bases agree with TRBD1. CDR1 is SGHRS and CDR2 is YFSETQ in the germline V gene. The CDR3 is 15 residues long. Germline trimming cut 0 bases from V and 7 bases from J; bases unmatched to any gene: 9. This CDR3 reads CASSLEEGQPVEAFF. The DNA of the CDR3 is TGCGCCAGCAGCTTGGAAGAGGGACAGCCAGTTGAAGCTTTCTTT.

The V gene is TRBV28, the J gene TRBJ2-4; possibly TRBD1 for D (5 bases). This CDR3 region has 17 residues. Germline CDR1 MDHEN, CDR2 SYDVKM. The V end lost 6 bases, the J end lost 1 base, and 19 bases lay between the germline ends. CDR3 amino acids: CASSPFATVIAKNIQYF. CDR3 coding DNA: TGTGCCAGCAGCCCTTTCGCGACAGTTATTGCCAAAAACATTCAGTACTTC.

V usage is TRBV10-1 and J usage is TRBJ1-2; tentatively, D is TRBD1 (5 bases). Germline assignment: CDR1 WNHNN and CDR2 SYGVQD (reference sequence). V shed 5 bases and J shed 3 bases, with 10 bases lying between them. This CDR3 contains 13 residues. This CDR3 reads CASSSTRDYGYTF. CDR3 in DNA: TGCGCCAGCAGTTCTACCAGGGACTATGGCTACACCTTC.

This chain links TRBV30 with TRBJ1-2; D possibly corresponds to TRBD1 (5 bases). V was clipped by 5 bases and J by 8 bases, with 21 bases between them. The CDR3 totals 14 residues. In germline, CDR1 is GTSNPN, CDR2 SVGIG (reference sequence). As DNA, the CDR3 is TGTGCCTGGTGGGAGGTTGACAGCCGGACGGGCTACACCTTC. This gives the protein CAWWEVDSRTGYTF. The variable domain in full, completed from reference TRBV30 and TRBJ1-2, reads SQTIHQWPATLVQPVGSPLSLECTVEGTSNPNLYWYRQAAGRGLQLLFYSVGIGQISSEVPQNLSASRPQDRQFILSSKKLLLSDSGFYLCAWWEVDSRTGYTFGSGTRLTVV.

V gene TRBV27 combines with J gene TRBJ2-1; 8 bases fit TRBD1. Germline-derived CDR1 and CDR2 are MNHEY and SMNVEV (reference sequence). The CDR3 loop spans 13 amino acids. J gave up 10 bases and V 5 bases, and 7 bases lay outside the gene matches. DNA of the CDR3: TGTGCCAGCAGTAGGACAGGGATCGGGGAGCAGTTCTTC. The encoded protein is CASSRTGIGEQFF.

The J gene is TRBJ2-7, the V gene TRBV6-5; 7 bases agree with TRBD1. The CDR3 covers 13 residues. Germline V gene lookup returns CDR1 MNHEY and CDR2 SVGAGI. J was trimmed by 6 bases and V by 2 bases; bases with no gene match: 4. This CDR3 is CASSYEGAGEQYF. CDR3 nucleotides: TGTGCCAGCAGTTACGAGGGGGCTGGCGAGCAGTACTTC.